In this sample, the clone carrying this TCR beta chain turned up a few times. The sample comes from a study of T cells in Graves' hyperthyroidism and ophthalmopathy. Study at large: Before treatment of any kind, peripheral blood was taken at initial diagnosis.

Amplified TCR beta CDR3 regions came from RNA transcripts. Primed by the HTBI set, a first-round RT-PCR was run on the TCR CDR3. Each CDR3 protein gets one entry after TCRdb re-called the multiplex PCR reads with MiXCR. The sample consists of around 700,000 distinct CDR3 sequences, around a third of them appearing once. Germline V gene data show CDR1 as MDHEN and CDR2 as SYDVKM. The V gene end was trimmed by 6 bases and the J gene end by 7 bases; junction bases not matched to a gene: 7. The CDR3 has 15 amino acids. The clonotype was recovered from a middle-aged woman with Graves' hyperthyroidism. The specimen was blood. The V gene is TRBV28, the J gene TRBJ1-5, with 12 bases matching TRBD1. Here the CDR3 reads CASSRDRGPQQPQHF. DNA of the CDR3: TGTGCCAGCAGCCGGGACAGGGGGCCCCAACAGCCCCAGCATTTT.